This TCR beta chain emerged from a study of blood T cells in healthy people across ages. Overall study findings and caveats: Per-million-T-cell TCR beta diversity fell roughly linearly with age. Both naive CD4+ cell counts and diversity were greater in long-lived donors than in aged donors.

Those donating, healthy Caucasian individuals from Russia, were aged 6 to 90. The V and J ends lost 0 bases and 10 bases respectively, with 13 bases between them. The CDR3 extends over 14 amino acids. Germline values: CDR1 SGHAT, CDR2 FQNNGV. In the case of this clonotype: Its specificity is not known.

A second PCR of 7 to 11 cycles used a sample-barcoded 5' primer and a J-beta primer mix. TCRdb independently ran MiXCR on the 5' RACE reads; one entry per CDR3 protein. The sample includes 730,000 or so distinct CDR3 sequences, about 42% of them seen just once. Input material: blood. The TCR originated in a woman in her sixties in good health. The chain is built from TRBV11-2 and TRBJ2-1; D is unresolved. The CDR3 sequence is CASSLEALQREQFF. CDR3 DNA: TGTGCCAGCAGCTTAGAGGCCCTCCAACGGGAGCAGTTCTTC.